This passage covers 10 T cell receptor beta chains from one sample sequenced in a study of control samples from healthy donors and cancer patients. Only in-frame clones appear in the TCRdb table, and some are missing; sequencing was by immunoSEQ multiplex PCR. The repertoire holds more than 25,000 clones, roughly nine tenths seen once, with 3% to 5% in the top ten. The sequencing sample was made of formalin-fixed, paraffin-embedded tissue. The receptors stem from a female donor with melanoma.

The chain employs TRBV14 and TRBJ1-2, with D perhaps matching TRBD1 (5 bases). Germline V lookup: CDR1 SGHDN, CDR2 FVKESK. V gave up 4 bases and J gave up 2 bases, with 5 bases separating them. This CDR3 spans 12 amino acids. CDR3 residues: CASSPGNYGYTF. The CDR3 region has the DNA TGTGCCAGCAGCCCAGGGAACTATGGCTACACCTTC. The full variable domain, in which reference TRBV14 and TRBJ1-2 provide the parts outside the CDR3, is EAGVTQFPSHSVIEKGQTVTLRCDPISGHDNLYWYRRVMGKEIKFLLHFVKESKQDESGMPNNRFLAERTGGTYSTLKVQPAELEDSGVYFCASSPGNYGYTFGSGTRLTVV.

Only a few counts were recorded for this clone. The same CDR3 can be traced to other DNA sequences in this sample. This sequence joins TRBV19 and TRBJ1-5; 9 bases agree with TRBD1. CDR1 LNHDA and CDR2 SQIVND come from the germline V gene (reference sequence). The V segment lost 3 bases and the J segment 4 bases; nucleotides outside the gene matches: 4. The CDR3 extends over 15 amino acids. The CDR3: CASSILGQGNQPQHF. In nucleotides, the CDR3 is TGTGCCAGTAGTATTTTGGGACAGGGTAATCAGCCCCAGCATTTT.

Of note for this clone: The junction departs from germline at one end; a sequencing error may be responsible. The chain joins TRBV12-3 or TRBV12-4 to TRBJ1-2; no clear D gene. The CDR3 contains 12 residues. The CDR3 bases are TGTGCCAGAAGTTCCACCAGCTATGGCTACACCTTC. Translated: CARSSTSYGYTF.

The chain employs TRBV19 and TRBJ1-1, with TRBD1 as a possible D gene (5 bases). Trimming took off 4 bases at V and 0 bases at J, with 9 bases between the two ends. Germline V gene lookup returns CDR1 LNHDA and CDR2 SQIVND (reference sequence). This CDR3 has 14 amino acids. The CDR3 spells CASSTGALNTEAFF. Written as DNA, the CDR3 is TGTGCCAGTAGTACCGGGGCTCTGAACACTGAAGCTTTCTTT.

The chain carries TRBV5-1 and TRBJ2-3, with D perhaps matching TRBD1 (7 bases). CDR1 and CDR2 (germline): SGHRS, YFSETQ. This CDR3 has 13 residues. V was clipped by 4 bases and J by 4 bases, with 10 bases between them. CDR3 sequence reads: CASSGGGPDTQYF. In nucleotides, the CDR3 is TGCGCCAGCAGCGGAGGGGGCCCAGATACGCAGTATTTT.

The chain links TRBV7-2 to TRBJ1-3; weak D call: TRBD1 (5 bases). V shed 3 bases and J shed 0 bases, with 15 bases lying between them. Looked up from germline, CDR1 is SGHTA and CDR2 is FQGNSA. This CDR3 contains 17 residues. The chain's CDR3 is CASSLVEGGGSGNTIYF. CDR3 in DNA: TGTGCCAGCAGCTTGGTGGAAGGTGGGGGCTCTGGAAACACCATATATTTT.

V and J are TRBV3-1 (or the pseudogene TRBV3-2) and TRBJ1-2; a possible D gene is TRBD1 (6 bases). The CDR3 is 13 amino acids. V lost 5 bases to trimming and J lost 4 bases, with 11 bases between them. From germline, CDR1 is LGHDT and CDR2 YNNKEL (reference sequence). The CDR3: CASSSGVTYGYTF. In nucleotides, the CDR3 is TGTGCCAGCAGCTCAGGGGTGACCTATGGCTACACCTTC.

With respect to this clone: It is unclear where the CDR3 begins or ends on the DNA, so no DNA is shown, and the CDR3 is as TCRdb lists it. The same CDR3 is also encoded by other DNA sequences in this sample. This chain's CDR3 is CASSWGQGNTGELFF. This chain connects TRBV5-1 to TRBJ2-2; TRBD1, as called in the table, went unchecked against the DNA. The CDR3 is 15 residues long, ends included. Germline-derived CDR1 and CDR2 are SGHRS and YFSETQ.

This clone was seen more than once but under ten times. The rearrangement uses TRBV15 and TRBJ1-1, with D possibly matching TRBD1 (5 bases). The length of the CDR3 is 15 residues. V was trimmed by 5 bases and J by 1 base, leaving 14 bases between them. Germline CDR1 reads LNHNV; CDR2 reads YYDKDF (reference sequence). CDR3 sequence: CATSGSEGWNTEAFF. CDR3 DNA sequence: TGTGCCACCAGCGGCAGTGAGGGGTGGAACACTGAAGCTTTCTTT. The full variable domain, in which reference TRBV15 and TRBJ1-1 provide the parts outside the CDR3, is DAMVIQNPRYQVTQFGKPVTLSCSQTLNHNVMYWYQQKSSQAPKLLFHYYDKDFNNEADTPDNFQSRRPNTSFCFLDIRSPGLGDTAMYLCATSGSEGWNTEAFFGQGTRLTVV.

The chain links TRBV5-1 to TRBJ1-4; D is unresolved. CDR1 is SGHRS and CDR2 is YFSETQ in the germline V gene. The CDR3 is 16 residues long. Trimming removed 4 bases from V and 3 bases from J, with 16 bases in between. The CDR3 reads CASSPEGFSPNEKLFF. CDR3 in DNA: TGCGCCAGCAGCCCTGAAGGATTTAGCCCTAATGAAAAACTGTTTTTT.